This TCR beta chain derives from a study of T-cell reconstitution after alpha-beta-depleted transplantation in children. Preparation of the TCRbeta library was carried out with unique molecular identifiers. TCRdb used MiXCR to reprocess the PCR reads, holding one entry per CDR3 protein. Here the sample spans more than 200,000 distinct CDR3 sequences, 24% being singletons. This clonotype originated in a female patient aged 2-9 years who had a stem cell transplant for congenital amegakaryocytic thrombocytopenia, so the T cells may come from the graft donor. The sample in question was PBMCs, mostly from graft donor cells, obtained 360 days after TCRalphabeta/CD19-depleted stem cell transplant.

The CDR3 coding sequence is TGTGCCATCAGTGAGTCGGTTTTAACTTCAGGGAACGAGCAGTACTTC. Translation: CAISESVLTSGNEQYF. The chain recombines TRBV10-3 with TRBJ2-7; the D gene is possibly TRBD1 (5 bases). The CDR3 loop spans 16 amino acids. The V gene lost 0 bases and the J gene lost 5 bases, with 17 bases spanning the gap. Looked up from germline, CDR1 is ENHRY and CDR2 is SYGVKD.